The 16 T cell receptor beta chains listed next were all sequenced from one sample in a study of OX40 agonist ivuxolimab in advanced cancers. Sequencing used immunoSEQ multiplex PCR; TCRdb keeps in-frame clones, though not all of them. The sample lists about 62,000 clones; 79% were seen once. Specimen: CD4+ or CD8+ T cells sorted from blood, collected in a trial of the OX40 agonist ivuxolimab. Receptors were obtained from an adult with an advanced solid tumor such as melanoma, head and neck, liver or kidney cancer.

The V gene is TRBV9, the J gene TRBJ1-4; D gene unclear. The germline gives CDR1 SGDLS, CDR2 YYNGEE. The CDR3 sequence is 14 residues long. Trimming shortened V by 3 bases and J by 6 bases, and 12 bases separated the two germline ends. CDR3 nucleotide sequence: TGTGCCAGCAGCGGAGGAAAAGGGTATGAAAAACTGTTTTTT. This translates into CASSGGKGYEKLFF.

In DNA form, the CDR3 reads TGTGCCAGCAACCTAGACATGGCTAGCACAGATACGCAGTATTTT. Residues: CASNLDMASTDTQYF. The chain combines TRBV6-6 with TRBJ2-3; D gene unclear. The CDR3 consists of 15 residues. Looked up from germline, CDR1 is MNHNY and CDR2 is SVGAGI (reference sequence). V was trimmed by 7 bases and J by 0 bases, leaving 14 bases between them.

Here the CDR3 reads CASSFSGQAHYGYTF. As DNA, the CDR3 is TGTGCCAGCAGTTTTTCCGGACAGGCCCATTATGGCTACACCTTC. This chain joins TRBV27 and TRBJ1-2; 7 bases map to TRBD1. The CDR3 spans 15 residues. In germline, CDR1 is MNHEY, CDR2 SMNVEV (reference sequence). Germline trimming cut 3 bases from V and 5 bases from J; bases unmatched to any gene: 9.

The rearrangement joins TRBV4-3 to TRBJ1-6; possible D gene TRBD1, 5 bases. CDR1 is LGHNA, CDR2 YSLEER, per germline. The germline V and J ends were trimmed by 4 bases and 0 bases, with 10 bases remaining between them. This CDR3 region has 16 residues. CDR3 DNA sequence: TGCGCCAGCAGCCCCGGGGGAAGCTCCTATAATTCACCCCTCCACTTT. This encodes CASSPGGSSYNSPLHF.

This clone qualifies as medium-sized (0.01 to 0.1%). This chain uses TRBV6-5 with TRBJ1-5; D not certain. V lost 0 bases and J lost 4, with 7 bases in between. The CDR3 length is 14 residues. Germline loops: CDR1 MNHEY, CDR2 SVGAGI. The CDR3: CASSYSSGNQPQHF. CDR3 coding DNA: TGTGCCAGCAGTTACTCGTCGGGGAATCAGCCCCAGCATTTT.

Only one count was recorded for this clone. This sequence joins TRBV5-1 and TRBJ2-5; D possibly matches TRBD1 or TRBD2 (5 bases each). The closer fit of TRBJ2-7 to the DNA end suggests the J call may be wrong. This CDR3 is 14 amino acids long. Germline V gene data show CDR1 as SGHRS and CDR2 as YFSETQ. The CDR3 region has the DNA TGCGCCAGCAGCCCGAAGGGACCGTCTTACGAGCAGTACTTC. It yields the protein CASSPKGPSYEQYF.

The V gene is TRBV10-3, the J gene TRBJ1-5; tentatively, D is TRBD1 (5 bases). The V and J ends lost 5 bases and 9 bases respectively, with 11 bases between them. The germline gives CDR1 ENHRY, CDR2 SYGVKD. This CDR3 is 12 amino acids long. The CDR3 DNA reads as TGTGCCATCAGTAAGGACAATTGGCCCCAGCATTTT. Translating gives CAISKDNWPQHF.

This clone was counted once. The rearrangement joins TRBV25-1 to TRBJ2-1, with D tentatively TRBD2 (7 bases). The ends were cut back, 11 bases at V and 6 bases at J, with 26 bases in the middle. Germline V gene sequence: CDR1 MGHDK, CDR2 SYGVNS. The CDR3 runs 16 residues. CDR3 nucleotide sequence: TGTGCCGGGAACTCCTCAGGGGAGGGCCCGTCCAATGAGCAGTTCTTC. This gives the protein CAGNSSGEGPSNEQFF. Full variable domain (outside the CDR3, taken from reference TRBV25-1 and TRBJ2-1): EADIYQTPRYLVIGTGKKITLECSQTMGHDKMYWYQQDPGMELHLIHYSYGVNSTEKGDLSSESTVSRIRTEHFPLTLESARPSHTSQYLCAGNSSGEGPSNEQFFGPGTRLTVL.

The chain links TRBV7-8 to TRBJ2-1; 8 bases are a match to TRBD2. J gave up 7 bases and V 4 bases, and 6 bases lay outside the gene matches. The CDR3 sequence is 14 residues long. CDR1 is SGHVS, CDR2 FQNEAQ, per germline. CDR3 loop: CASSSQGLGNEQFF. CDR3 nucleotides: TGTGCCAGCAGCTCCCAGGGACTAGGGAATGAGCAGTTCTTC.

This chain connects TRBV5-1 to TRBJ2-3, with 9 positions matching TRBD2. J gave up 4 bases and V 3 bases, and 9 bases lay outside the gene matches. The CDR3 loop spans 16 amino acids. Germline-derived CDR1 and CDR2 are SGHRS and YFSETQ. In DNA form, the CDR3 reads TGCGCCAGCAGCTGGGGCGGGAGGGCCAGTGCAGATACGCAGTATTTT. It encodes CASSWGGRASADTQYF.

The chain uses TRBV14 and TRBJ2-5; no reliable D call. This CDR3 is built from 14 residues. The germline CDR1 and CDR2 sequences are SGHDN and FVKESK. The V end was cut by 2 bases, the J end by 1 base, with 8 bases between. The CDR3, as DNA: TGTGCCAGCAGCCAATTAGTGGGCCAAGAGACCCAGTACTTC. Residues: CASSQLVGQETQYF.

This chain connects TRBV10-3 to TRBJ2-7; no reliable D call. V shed 5 bases and J shed 3 bases, with 17 bases lying between them. Per the germline V gene, CDR1 is ENHRY and CDR2 is SYGVKD. The CDR3 totals 15 residues. For the CDR3, the DNA is TGTGCCATCAGTACCTCCGGGTCCCAACACTACGAGCAGTACTTC. It translates to CAISTSGSQHYEQYF.

This clone was picked up a small number of times. This chain links TRBV28 with TRBJ1-1; no firm D call. V dropped 2 bases and J dropped 6 bases, with 13 bases sitting between them. CDR1 is MDHEN and CDR2 is SYDVKM in the germline V gene. The CDR3 has 14 amino acids. This CDR3 is CASSLMGVWAEAFF. DNA for the CDR3: TGTGCCAGCAGTTTAATGGGAGTCTGGGCTGAAGCTTTCTTT. Complete variable domain (other parts from reference TRBV28 and TRBJ1-1): DVKVTQSSRYLVKRTGEKVFLECVQDMDHENMFWYRQDPGLGLRLIYFSYDVKMKEKGDIPEGYSVSREKKERFSLILESASTNQTSMYLCASSLMGVWAEAFFGQGTRLTVV.

In its sample, this clone was seen a few times. The rearrangement joins TRBV6-5 to TRBJ2-3; 8 bases agree with TRBD2. Trimming removed 4 bases from V and 4 bases from J; junction bases left unmatched: 10. Germline V gene lookup returns CDR1 MNHEY and CDR2 SVGAGI. The CDR3 length is 16 residues. CDR3 DNA: TGTGCCAGCAGTTCTCTAGCGGGTAGGAACTCAGATACGCAGTATTTT. Translating gives CASSSLAGRNSDTQYF.

CDR3 in DNA: TGTGCCAGCAGCTTGTGGGACGGACAAGAGACCCAGTACTTC. Its protein is CASSLWDGQETQYF. This chain uses TRBV7-7 with TRBJ2-5; D is perhaps TRBD1 or TRBD2 (5 bases each). Trimming shortened V by 3 bases and J by 2 bases, and 10 bases separated the two germline ends. The CDR3 contains 14 residues. Germline loops: CDR1 SSHAT, CDR2 FNYEAQ (reference sequence).

The chain employs TRBV5-4 and TRBJ2-3, with a weak D call TRBD2 (5 bases). Trimming took 0 bases from V and 2 from J, leaving 7 bases between them. Germline lookup yields CDR1 SGHNT and CDR2 YYREEE (reference sequence). The CDR3 consists of 14 residues. The CDR3, as DNA: TGTGCCAGCAGCTTGGCGGGGTCCACAGATACGCAGTATTTT. As protein: CASSLAGSTDTQYF.